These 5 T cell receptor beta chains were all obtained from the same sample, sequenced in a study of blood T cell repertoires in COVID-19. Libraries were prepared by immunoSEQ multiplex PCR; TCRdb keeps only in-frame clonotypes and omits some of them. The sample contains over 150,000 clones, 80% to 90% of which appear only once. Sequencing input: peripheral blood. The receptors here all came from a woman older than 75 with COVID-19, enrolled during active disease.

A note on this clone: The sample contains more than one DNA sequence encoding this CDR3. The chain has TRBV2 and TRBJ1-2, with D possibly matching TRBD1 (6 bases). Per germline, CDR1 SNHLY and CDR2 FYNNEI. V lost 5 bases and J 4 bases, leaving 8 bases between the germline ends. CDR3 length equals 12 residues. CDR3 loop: CASSQGLYGYTF. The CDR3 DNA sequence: TGTGCCAGCAGTCAGGGGCTCTATGGCTACACCTTC.

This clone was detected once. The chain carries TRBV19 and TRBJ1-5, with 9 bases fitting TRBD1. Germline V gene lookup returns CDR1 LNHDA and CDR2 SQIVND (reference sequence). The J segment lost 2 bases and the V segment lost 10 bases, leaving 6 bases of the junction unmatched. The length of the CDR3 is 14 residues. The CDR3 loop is CATDRGGGNQPQHF. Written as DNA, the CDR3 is TGTGCCACCGACAGGGGGGGAGGCAATCAGCCCCAGCATTTT.

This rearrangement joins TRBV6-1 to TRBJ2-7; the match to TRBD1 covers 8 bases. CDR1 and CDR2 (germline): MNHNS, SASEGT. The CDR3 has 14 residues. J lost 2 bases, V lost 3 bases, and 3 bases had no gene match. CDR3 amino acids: CASSDDRGTYEQYF. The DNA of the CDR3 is TGTGCCAGCAGTGATGACAGGGGTACCTACGAGCAGTACTTC.

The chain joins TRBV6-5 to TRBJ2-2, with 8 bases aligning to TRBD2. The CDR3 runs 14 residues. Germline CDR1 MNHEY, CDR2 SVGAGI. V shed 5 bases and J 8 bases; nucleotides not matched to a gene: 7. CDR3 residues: CASSPGGGFGELFF. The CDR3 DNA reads TGTGCCAGCAGTCCCGGCGGGGGGTTTGGGGAGCTGTTTTTT.

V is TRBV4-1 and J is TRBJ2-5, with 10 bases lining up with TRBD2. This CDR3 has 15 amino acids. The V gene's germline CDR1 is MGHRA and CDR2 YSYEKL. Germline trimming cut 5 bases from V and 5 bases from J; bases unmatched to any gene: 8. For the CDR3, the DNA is TGCGCCAGCAGCTTATCTAGCGGGAGAATCGAGACCCAGTACTTC. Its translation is CASSLSSGRIETQYF.